These 2 T cell receptor beta chains came from one sample sequenced in a study of OX40 agonist ivuxolimab in advanced cancers. The repertoire was sequenced with immunoSEQ multiplex PCR; TCRdb's copy has only in-frame clones and lacks some. The data hold over 80,000 clones, with 84% observed a single time. The sequencing here drew on CD4+ or CD8+ T cells sorted from blood, taken in a trial of the OX40 agonist ivuxolimab. The receptor source for this set is an adult with an advanced solid tumor such as melanoma, head and neck, liver or kidney cancer.

This chain links TRBV19 with TRBJ2-1; TRBD2 matches 7 bases. The CDR3 length is 19 residues. Germline-derived CDR1 and CDR2 are LNHDA and SQIVND (reference sequence). The V segment lost 2 bases and the J segment 6 bases; nucleotides outside the gene matches: 19. CDR3 in amino acids: CASSITRPGRRSSTNEQFF. The CDR3 nucleotides are TGTGCCAGTAGTATAACCCGGCCCGGGAGGCGTAGCTCAACCAATGAGCAGTTCTTC.

J is TRBJ2-5 and V is TRBV7-8; 14 bases map to TRBD2. The CDR3 runs 16 residues. The V gene's germline CDR1 is SGHVS and CDR2 FQNEAQ. V gave up 2 bases and J gave up 3 bases; unmatched junction bases: 2. DNA for the CDR3: TGTGCCAGCAGCTTAATGGGACTAGCGGGAGAAGAGACCCAGTACTTC. Translating it yields CASSLMGLAGEETQYF. The full variable domain, its missing parts supplied by reference TRBV7-8 and TRBJ2-5, is GAGVSQSPRYKVAKRGQDVALRCDPISGHVSLFWYQQALGQGPEFLTYFQNEAQLDKSGLPSDRFFAERPEGSVSTLKIQRTQQEDSAVYLCASSLMGLAGEETQYFGPGTRLLVL.